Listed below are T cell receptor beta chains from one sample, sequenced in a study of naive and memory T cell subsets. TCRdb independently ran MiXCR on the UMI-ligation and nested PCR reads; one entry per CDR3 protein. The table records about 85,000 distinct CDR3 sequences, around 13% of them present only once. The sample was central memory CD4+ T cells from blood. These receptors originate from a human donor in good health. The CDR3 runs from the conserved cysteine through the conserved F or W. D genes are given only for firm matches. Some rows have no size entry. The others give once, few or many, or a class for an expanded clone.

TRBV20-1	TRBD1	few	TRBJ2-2	CSATGAYTGELFF	TGCAGTGCCACAGGGGCTTACACCGGGGAGCTGTTTTTT
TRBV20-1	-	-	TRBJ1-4	CSATTTGRKNEKLFF	TGCAGTGCTACGACCACAGGGAGAAAGAATGAAAAACTGTTTTTT
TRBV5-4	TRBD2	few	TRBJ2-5	CASSSAQAGKETQYF	TGTGCCAGCAGCTCTGCCCAAGCGGGGAAAGAGACCCAGTACTTC
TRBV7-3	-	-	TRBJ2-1	CASSPSRGYNEQFF	TGTGCCAGCAGCCCCTCGCGGGGTTACAATGAGCAGTTCTTC
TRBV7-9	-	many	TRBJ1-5	CASSLGQVSSNQPQHF	TGTGCCAGCAGCTTAGGGCAGGTGTCTAGCAATCAGCCCCAGCATTTT
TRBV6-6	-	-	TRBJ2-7	CASSYHRDSSYEQYF	TGTGCCAGCAGTTACCACCGGGATAGCTCCTACGAGCAGTACTTC
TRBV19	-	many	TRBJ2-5	CASSKGETQYF	TGTGCCAGTAGTAAAGGAGAGACCCAGTACTTC
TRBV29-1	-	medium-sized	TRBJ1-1	CSVEIRRAVTEAFF	TGCAGCGTTGAAATTCGCCGGGCGGTCACTGAAGCTTTCTTT
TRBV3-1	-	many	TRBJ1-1	CASSRKAGKENTEAFF	TGTGCCAGCAGCCGCAAGGCCGGGAAGGAGAACACTGAAGCTTTCTTT
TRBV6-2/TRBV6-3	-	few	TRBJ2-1	CASSLPDTYNEQFF	TGTGCCAGCAGTCTCCCTGACACTTACAATGAGCAGTTCTTC
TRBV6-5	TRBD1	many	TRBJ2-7	CASTRQGGYEQYF	TGTGCCAGCACCCGACAGGGGGGCTACGAGCAGTACTTC
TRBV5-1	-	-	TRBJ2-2	CASSSGQLNTGELFF	TGCGCCAGCAGCTCCGGACAGCTAAACACCGGGGAGCTGTTTTTT
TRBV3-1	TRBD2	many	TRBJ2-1	CASSAGTSGRYNEQFF	TGTGCCAGCAGCGCCGGGACTAGCGGTCGGTACAATGAGCAGTTCTTC
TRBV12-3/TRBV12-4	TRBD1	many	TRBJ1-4	CASSTIRTGGGEKLFF	TGTGCCAGCAGTACCATTAGGACAGGGGGGGGTGAAAAACTGTTTTTT
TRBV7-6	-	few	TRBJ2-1	CASSLGRNNEQFF	TGTGCCAGCAGCTTAGGACGGAACAATGAGCAGTTCTTC
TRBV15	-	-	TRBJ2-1	CATSRGGGSNEQFF	TGTGCCACCAGCAGAGGTGGAGGGAGCAATGAGCAGTTCTTC
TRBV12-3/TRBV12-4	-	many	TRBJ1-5	CASSTQVRQPQHF	TGTGCCAGCAGCACCCAGGTTCGGCAGCCCCAGCATTTT
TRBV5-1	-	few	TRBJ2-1	CASSLGTTGNEQFF	TGCGCCAGCAGCTTAGGCACCACAGGCAATGAGCAGTTCTTC
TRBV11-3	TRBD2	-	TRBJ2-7	CASSLGLADTYEQYF	TGTGCCAGCAGCTTAGGGCTAGCGGATACCTACGAGCAGTACTTC
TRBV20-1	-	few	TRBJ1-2	CSSCLGYGYTF	TGCAGTTCCTGCCTGGGCTATGGCTACACCTTC
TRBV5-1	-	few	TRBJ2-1	CASTPEESWNEQFF	TGCGCCAGCACCCCGGAGGAGTCCTGGAATGAGCAGTTCTTC
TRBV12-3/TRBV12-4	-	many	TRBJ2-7	CASSLGTPTAEQYF	TGTGCCAGCAGTTTGGGCACCCCTACGGCCGAGCAGTACTTC
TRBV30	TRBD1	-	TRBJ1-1	CAWGLDRVTEAFF	TGTGCCTGGGGGCTGGACAGGGTAACTGAAGCTTTCTTT
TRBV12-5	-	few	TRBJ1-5	CASGLVHGANQPQHF	TGTGCTAGTGGTTTGGTTCACGGGGCCAATCAGCCCCAGCATTTT
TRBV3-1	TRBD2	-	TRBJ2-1	CASSQGGTSLFF	TGTGCCAGCAGCCAAGGGGGGACTAGCCTGTTCTTC
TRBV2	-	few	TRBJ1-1	CASSGQMNTEAFF	TGTGCCAGCAGTGGGCAGATGAACACTGAAGCTTTCTTT
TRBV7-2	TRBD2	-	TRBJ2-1	CASTEPSGRGANEQFF	TGTGCCAGCACCGAACCGAGCGGGAGGGGGGCCAATGAGCAGTTCTTC
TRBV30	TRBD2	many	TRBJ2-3	CAWSGGDYTDTQYF	TGTGCCTGGAGTGGAGGGGACTACACAGATACGCAGTATTTT
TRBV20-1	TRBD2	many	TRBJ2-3	CSAGTSGGNTQYF	TGCAGTGCCGGGACTAGCGGGGGGAATACGCAGTATTTT
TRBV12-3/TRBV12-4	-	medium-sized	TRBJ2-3	CASSTRRGGQVDTQYF	TGTGCCAGCAGTACTCGCAGGGGCGGGCAGGTAGATACGCAGTATTTT
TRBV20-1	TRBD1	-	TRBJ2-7	CSADGTGSVYEQYF	TGCAGTGCAGATGGGACAGGCTCCGTCTACGAGCAGTACTTC
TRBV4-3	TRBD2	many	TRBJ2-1	CASSQEGTSGRDEQFF	TGCGCCAGCAGCCAAGAGGGGACTAGCGGGAGAGATGAGCAGTTCTTC
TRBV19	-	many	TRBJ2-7	CASSPIAGLNYEQYF	TGTGCCAGTAGTCCCATCGCCGGACTGAACTACGAGCAGTACTTC
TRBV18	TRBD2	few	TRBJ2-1	CASSPYGTSGRGLYNEQFF	TGTGCCAGCTCACCATACGGGACTAGCGGGAGGGGACTATACAATGAGCAGTTCTTC
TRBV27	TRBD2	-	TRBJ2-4	CASRDPVAGAKNIQYF	TGTGCCAGCAGAGACCCCGTAGCGGGAGCCAAAAACATTCAGTACTTC
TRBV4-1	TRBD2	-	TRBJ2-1	CASSHASGSLLGNEQFF	TGCGCCAGCAGCCATGCTAGCGGGAGCCTCCTCGGCAATGAGCAGTTCTTC
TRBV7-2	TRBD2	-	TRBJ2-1	CASSRVLAGGPGGEQFF	TGTGCCAGCAGCCGGGTTCTAGCGGGAGGGCCGGGTGGAGAGCAGTTCTTC
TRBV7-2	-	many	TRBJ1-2	CASSIQDYGYTF	TGTGCCAGCAGCATACAGGATTATGGCTACACCTTC
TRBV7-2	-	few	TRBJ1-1	CASSLFREIPEAFF	TGTGCCAGCAGCTTATTTCGAGAAATCCCTGAAGCTTTCTTT